This TCR beta chain was observed in a study of cytomegalovirus exposure and HLA in healthy donors. Researchers ran the PCR with 60 Vbeta and 13 Jbeta primers. Clones were read by immunoSEQ multiplex PCR, and TCRdb kept only the in-frame ones, dropping some. The listing contains 70,000 to 90,000 clones. General study results and limits: A link between a missense DCLRE1C variant and TCR beta V- and J-gene trimming emerged from a later analysis. Versus the roughly 670-donor mean, an Asian-associated ancestry cluster reportedly showed fewer N-insertions in a later analysis.

The V segment lost 5 bases and the J segment 0 bases; nucleotides outside the gene matches: 7. CDR3 length equals 15 residues. Germline CDR1 is MDHEN and CDR2 is SYDVKM. A note on this clone: The antigen is undetermined.

The rearrangement joins TRBV28 to TRBJ2-7, with 7 bases matching TRBD1. This TCR came from a man aged 18-30 years in good health and CMV-seropositive. What was sequenced was PBMCs. CDR3 sequence reads: CASSRPGQISYEQYF. DNA of the CDR3: TGTGCCAGCAGTAGACCGGGACAGATCTCCTACGAGCAGTACTTC.